Presented here are 25 T cell receptor beta chains from one specimen sequenced in a study of T cell responses to AZD1222 COVID-19 vaccine. Generated by immunoSEQ multiplex PCR, the TCRdb table keeps only in-frame clones and is missing some. This table has around 180,000 clones, 75% to 90% appearing once. The source material was peripheral blood, sampled on day 0 of MenACWY control vaccination. The receptors here all came from an adult in good health.

With respect to this clone: Other DNA sequences from this sample encode an identical CDR3 as well. This chain uses TRBV19 with TRBJ1-1, with TRBD1 matching 7 bases. Trimming removed 4 bases from V and 1 base from J; junction bases left unmatched: 3. The V gene's germline CDR1 is LNHDA and CDR2 SQIVND (reference sequence). The CDR3 has 14 residues. CDR3 sequence reads: CASSRDRENTEAFF. CDR3 DNA: TGTGCCAGTAGTAGAGACAGGGAGAACACTGAAGCTTTCTTT.

This chain connects TRBV9 to TRBJ1-4, with TRBD1 matching 9 bases. V shed 2 bases, J shed 7 bases, and the junction held 3 bases outside the gene matches. Germline V gives CDR1 SGDLS, CDR2 YYNGEE. The CDR3 totals 14 residues. CDR3 in DNA: TGTGCCAGCAGCGTTGGACAGGGGTCTGAAAAACTGTTTTTT. Protein: CASSVGQGSEKLFF.

V is TRBV21-1 and J is TRBJ1-5; no check of the table's D call, TRBD1, against the DNA was made. TRBV21-1 counts as a pseudogene. This CDR3 has 18 residues. The CDR3 DNA follows: TGTGCCAGCAGCCAGGGGGCTCTGGGTATAGCAGGCAATCAGCCCCAGCATTTT. Protein: CASSQGALGIAGNQPQHF.

The chain combines TRBV14 with TRBJ2-3; TRBD1 might be the D (5 bases). V was clipped by 1 base and J by 0 bases, with 11 bases between them. The CDR3 consists of 16 residues. Germline V gives CDR1 SGHDN, CDR2 FVKESK. The CDR3 loop reads CASSQGRQTSTDTQYF. CDR3 nucleotides: TGTGCCAGCAGCCAAGGGCGACAGACTAGCACAGATACGCAGTATTTT. Based on the CDR3 plus reference TRBV14 and TRBJ2-3, the full variable domain is EAGVTQFPSHSVIEKGQTVTLRCDPISGHDNLYWYRRVMGKEIKFLLHFVKESKQDESGMPNNRFLAERTGGTYSTLKVQPAELEDSGVYFCASSQGRQTSTDTQYFGPGTRLTVL.

The gene calls are TRBV9 and TRBJ1-3; tentatively, D is TRBD1 (6 bases). This CDR3 has 13 residues. Germline loops: CDR1 SGDLS, CDR2 YYNGEE. V was clipped by 7 bases and J by 3 bases, with 11 bases between them. The CDR3 protein is CASGGQNGNTIYF. Written as DNA, the CDR3 is TGTGCCAGCGGAGGACAGAATGGAAACACCATATATTTT.

The V and J genes are TRBV9 and TRBJ2-5; possible D gene TRBD1, 6 bases. Germline values: CDR1 SGDLS, CDR2 YYNGEE. V lost 2 bases and J lost 5, with 13 bases in between. The CDR3 contains 14 residues. The CDR3 DNA reads as TGTGCCAGCAGCGTGCAGGGGCTCGGGGAGACCCAGTACTTC. It is translated as CASSVQGLGETQYF.

CDR3 protein: CASSFGVDGQGGEQFF. The DNA of the CDR3 is TGTGCCAGCAGCTTTGGGGTGGACGGACAAGGGGGTGAGCAGTTCTTC. The chain has TRBV7-6 and TRBJ2-1; possible D gene TRBD1, 6 bases. The germline gives CDR1 SGHVS, CDR2 FNYEAQ. The CDR3 is 16 residues long. The V end was cut by 3 bases, the J end by 9 bases, with 21 bases between.

This chain links TRBV9 with TRBJ2-6, with a weak D call TRBD2 (6 bases). Germline values: CDR1 SGDLS, CDR2 YYNGEE. This CDR3 spans 16 amino acids. Between the trimmed V and J ends, which lost 0 bases and 2 bases, there was a span of 9 bases. CDR3 in DNA: TGTGCCAGCAGCGTAGTGGGGGGTGCTGGGGCCAACGTCCTGACTTTC. Translation: CASSVVGGAGANVLTF.

CDR3 loop: CASSQTRNEQFF. The CDR3 nucleotides are TGTGCCAGCAGCCAAACTAGAAATGAGCAGTTCTTC. The chain has TRBV3-1 (or the pseudogene TRBV3-2) and TRBJ2-1; D perhaps matches TRBD2 (5 bases). V shed 2 bases and J shed 7 bases, with 6 bases lying between them. CDR1 and CDR2 from the germline V gene are LGHDT and YNNKEL (reference sequence). CDR3 length equals 12 residues.

This rearrangement joins TRBV4-2 to TRBJ2-5; D call uncertain. The germline V gene encodes CDR1 LGHNA and CDR2 YNFKEQ. Trimming removed 0 bases from V and 5 bases from J, with 10 bases in between. The CDR3 loop spans 14 amino acids. The CDR3 DNA reads as TGTGCCAGCAGCCAAGATATTTTGGGGGAGACCCAGTACTTC. It specifies CASSQDILGETQYF.

The J gene is TRBJ1-2, the V gene TRBV28; D is possibly TRBD1 (5 bases). This CDR3 has 18 residues. Germline CDR1 is MDHEN and CDR2 is SYDVKM. V was trimmed by 5 bases and J by 0 bases, leaving 22 bases between them. CDR3 sequence (DNA): TGTGCCAGCAGTCCCTCCGAGGACACCGTCGTGCCTAACTATGGCTACACCTTC. This translates into CASSPSEDTVVPNYGYTF.

The chain recombines TRBV6-1 with TRBJ1-2, with a tentative D call TRBD1 (5 bases). CDR3 size: 14 residues. In germline, CDR1 is MNHNS, CDR2 SASEGT. V was shortened by 2 bases and J by 8 bases, with 15 bases between the two germline ends. CDR3 region: CASSEYQAGLGYTF. The DNA of the CDR3 is TGTGCCAGCAGTGAATATCAAGCAGGGCTCGGCTACACCTTC.

This sequence joins TRBV9 and TRBJ1-1; 9 bases map to TRBD1. CDR1 is SGDLS, CDR2 YYNGEE, per germline. The CDR3 has 13 residues. The junction had 4 bases not matched to a gene; V was cut back by 0 bases and J by 10 bases. CDR3 residues: CASSVEGTGSAFF. DNA of the CDR3: TGTGCCAGCAGCGTAGAGGGGACAGGGTCAGCTTTCTTT.

The rearrangement links TRBV6-5 to TRBJ2-7, with TRBD1 matching 7 bases. This CDR3 has 15 amino acids. J was trimmed by 3 bases and V by 5 bases; bases with no gene match: 10. Germline V lookup: CDR1 MNHEY, CDR2 SVGAGI. CDR3 in amino acids: CASSTATGADYEQYF. The CDR3 DNA follows: TGTGCCAGCAGTACTGCAACAGGGGCGGACTACGAGCAGTACTTC.

In its sample, this clone was seen once. This chain joins TRBV6-5 and TRBJ2-7, with D perhaps matching TRBD1 (5 bases). Trimming took off 4 bases at V and 2 bases at J, with 15 bases between the two ends. The length of the CDR3 is 15 residues. Per germline, CDR1 MNHEY and CDR2 SVGAGI. The CDR3 DNA sequence: TGTGCCAGCAGTTTGCGGCAGGGTGATCCCTACGAGCAGTACTTC. This codes for CASSLRQGDPYEQYF.

The genes are TRBV6-2 or TRBV6-3 and TRBJ2-2, with D unresolved. The germline V and J ends were trimmed by 2 bases and 3 bases, with 16 bases remaining between them. The CDR3 consists of 17 residues. The germline V gene encodes CDR1 MNHEY and CDR2 SVGEGT. The CDR3 nucleotides read TGTGCCAGCAGTTACGGTCGGCAGGCGTACTACACCGGGGAGCTGTTTTTT. This translates into CASSYGRQAYYTGELFF.

The J gene is TRBJ2-7, the V gene TRBV5-5, with TRBD2 matching 7 bases. The CDR3 loop spans 15 amino acids. Germline CDR1 reads SGHKS; CDR2 reads YYEKEE (reference sequence). Trimming removed 4 bases from V and 3 bases from J; junction bases left unmatched: 10. The CDR3 spells CASSRPLAAYYEQYF. For the CDR3, the DNA is TGTGCCAGCAGCCGGCCCCTAGCGGCCTACTACGAGCAGTACTTC.

This clone was found once. For the CDR3, the DNA is TGTGCCAGCAGCTTAGATCTTAGACAGGGGAGAAACACCATATATTTT. It translates to CASSLDLRQGRNTIYF. The J gene is TRBJ1-3, the V gene TRBV11-2, with 8 nucleotides matching TRBD1. From germline, CDR1 is SGHAT and CDR2 FQNNGV. The CDR3 length is 16 residues. The J segment lost 5 bases and the V segment lost 0 bases, leaving 6 bases of the junction unmatched.

The J gene is TRBJ2-7, the V gene TRBV3-1 (or the pseudogene TRBV3-2); a possible D gene is TRBD2 (5 bases). The V and J ends lost 4 bases and 6 bases respectively, with 10 bases between them. This CDR3 has 12 amino acids. The germline CDR1 and CDR2 sequences are LGHDT and YNNKEL (reference sequence). The CDR3 DNA sequence: TGTGCCAGCAGCCCCCTACGGGGCGAGCAGTACTTC. This gives the protein CASSPLRGEQYF.

The gene calls are TRBV11-2 and TRBJ1-5; TRBD1 might be the D (5 bases). Per the germline V gene, CDR1 is SGHAT and CDR2 is FQNNGV. This CDR3 is built from 15 residues. V lost 3 bases to trimming and J lost 3 bases, with 12 bases between them. The CDR3 here is CASSLLGGTNQPQHF. The DNA for the CDR3 is TGTGCCAGCAGCTTGTTGGGGGGTACCAATCAGCCCCAGCATTTT.

V gene TRBV28 combines with J gene TRBJ2-7; TRBD1 is a possible D gene (6 bases). The CDR3 consists of 13 residues. Deletions cut 6 bases from V and 4 bases from J, with 13 bases between. Germline assignment: CDR1 MDHEN and CDR2 SYDVKM. The CDR3: CASRYPGDYEQYF. For the CDR3, the DNA is TGTGCCAGCAGGTACCCAGGGGATTACGAGCAGTACTTC.

This sequence joins TRBV7-9 and TRBJ1-1, with a tentative D call TRBD1 (6 bases). Trimming stripped 5 bases from V and 4 bases from J, with 11 bases between. This CDR3 has 13 residues. Germline V gene sequence: CDR1 SEHNR, CDR2 FQNEAQ (reference sequence). CDR3 region: CASSGFRGTEAFF. The CDR3 DNA follows: TGTGCCAGCAGCGGGTTCAGGGGCACTGAAGCTTTCTTT.

CDR3: CASSTRTSGDTQYF. CDR3 sequence (DNA): TGTGCCAGCAGCACCAGGACTAGCGGGGATACGCAGTATTTT. The gene calls are TRBV9 and TRBJ2-3, with TRBD2 matching 11 bases. This CDR3 contains 14 residues. The germline gives CDR1 SGDLS, CDR2 YYNGEE. The ends lost 4 bases at V and 6 bases at J; junction bases unmatched: 4.

The chain joins TRBV9 to TRBJ1-4; 7 nucleotides line up with TRBD1. The V gene end was trimmed by 0 bases and the J gene end by 14 bases; junction bases not matched to a gene: 10. CDR1 and CDR2 from the germline V gene are SGDLS and YYNGEE. The CDR3 is 14 residues long. CDR3 in amino acids: CASSVVDRVKRLFF. The CDR3, as DNA: TGTGCCAGCAGCGTAGTCGACAGGGTGAAAAGGCTGTTTTTT. Based on the CDR3 plus reference TRBV9 and TRBJ1-4, the full variable domain is DSGVTQTPKHLITATGQRVTLRCSPRSGDLSVYWYQQSLDQGLQFLIQYYNGEERAKGNILERFSAQQFPDLHSELNLSSLELGDSALYFCASSVVDRVKRLFFGSGTQLSVL.

This clone showed up just a few times. The chain recombines TRBV28 with TRBJ1-2; weak D call: TRBD1 (5 bases). V was trimmed by 7 bases and J by 0 bases, leaving 9 bases between them. This CDR3 comprises 13 residues. Germline assignment: CDR1 MDHEN and CDR2 SYDVKM. CDR3 DNA: TGTGCCAGCACTCGGGGCCCTAACTATGGCTACACCTTC. Amino acids: CASTRGPNYGYTF.